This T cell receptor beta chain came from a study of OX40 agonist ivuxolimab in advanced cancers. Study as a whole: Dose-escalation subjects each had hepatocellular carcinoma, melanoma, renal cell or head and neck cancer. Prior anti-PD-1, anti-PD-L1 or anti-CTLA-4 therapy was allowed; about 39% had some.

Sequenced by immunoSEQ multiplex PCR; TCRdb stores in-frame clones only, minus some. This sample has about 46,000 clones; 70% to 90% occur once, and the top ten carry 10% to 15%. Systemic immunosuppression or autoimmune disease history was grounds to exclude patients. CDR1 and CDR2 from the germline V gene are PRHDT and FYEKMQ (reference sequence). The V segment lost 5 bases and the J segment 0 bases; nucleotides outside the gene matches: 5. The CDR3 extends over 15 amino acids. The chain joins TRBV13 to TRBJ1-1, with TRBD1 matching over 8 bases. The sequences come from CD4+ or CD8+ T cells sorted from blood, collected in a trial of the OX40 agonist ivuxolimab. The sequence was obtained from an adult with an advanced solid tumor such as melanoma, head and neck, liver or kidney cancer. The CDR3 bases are TGTGCCAGCAGCCCGCTGGGACAGGTGAACACTGAAGCTTTCTTT. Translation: CASSPLGQVNTEAFF.